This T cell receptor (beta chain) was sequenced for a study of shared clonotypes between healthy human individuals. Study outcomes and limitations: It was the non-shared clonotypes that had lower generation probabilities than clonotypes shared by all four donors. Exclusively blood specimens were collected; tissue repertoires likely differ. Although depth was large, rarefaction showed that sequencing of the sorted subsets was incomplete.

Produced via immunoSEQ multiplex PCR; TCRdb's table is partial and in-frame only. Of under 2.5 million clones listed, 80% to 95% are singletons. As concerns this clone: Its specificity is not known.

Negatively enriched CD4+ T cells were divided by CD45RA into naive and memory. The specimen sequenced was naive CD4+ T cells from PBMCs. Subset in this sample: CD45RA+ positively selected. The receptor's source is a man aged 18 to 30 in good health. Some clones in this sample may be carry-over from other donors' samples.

CDR3 sequence: CASSLMREQYF. In DNA, the CDR3 is TGTGCCAGCAGCTTAATGAGAGAGCAGTACTTC. This rearrangement joins TRBV11-2 to TRBJ2-7; D unclear. CDR3 length: 11 residues. V shed 2 bases and J shed 7 bases, with 6 bases lying between them. Germline V gives CDR1 SGHAT, CDR2 FQNNGV.